This passage covers 13 T cell receptor beta chains from one sample sequenced in a study of T cells in Graves' hyperthyroidism and ophthalmopathy. RNA transcripts provided the source from which TCR beta CDR3 regions were amplified. When the TCR CDR3 underwent first-round RT-PCR, the HTBI primer set was used. One entry per CDR3 protein, called by TCRdb with MiXCR from the multiplex PCR reads. The sample yields some 800,000 distinct CDR3 sequences, about 38% seen once. Sequencing was done on a sample of blood. The receptors originated from a man younger than 35 with Graves' hyperthyroidism.

As to this clonotype: With a much larger clone just one base away, this may be a read error. The chain combines TRBV29-1 with TRBJ2-2, with 7 bases identical to TRBD1. Germline V CDR1 and CDR2: SQVTM, ANQGSEA. CDR3 length: 12 residues. The CDR3: CSVTGEAGEPFF. The CDR3 nucleotides are TGCAGCGTCACAGGGGAAGCCGGGGAGCCGTTTTTT.

V and J are TRBV10-2 and TRBJ1-5; TRBD1 agrees at 8 bases. Germline assignment: CDR1 WSHSY and CDR2 SAAADI. V was clipped by 5 bases and J by 1 base; unmatched bases: 7. This CDR3 contains 16 residues. In DNA, the CDR3 is TGCGCCAGCAGTCGGACAGGGTCGGGGAGCAATCAGCCCCAGCATTTT. This gives the protein CASSRTGSGSNQPQHF.

This chain links TRBV7-9 with TRBJ2-5, with 7 nucleotides matching TRBD2. The CDR3 length is 16 residues. Looked up from germline, CDR1 is SEHNR and CDR2 is FQNEAQ (reference sequence). V dropped 8 bases and J dropped 10; count of bases not matched to a gene: 22. CDR3: CASRGRMTGLEEGQYF. The CDR3 nucleotides read TGTGCCAGCCGTGGGCGAATGACCGGACTAGAGGAGGGCCAGTACTTC.

The table lists this clonotype with a few counts. The chain recombines TRBV9 with TRBJ1-2, with D unresolved. Per germline, CDR1 SGDLS and CDR2 YYNGEE. There are 15 residues in the CDR3. Deletions cut 3 bases from V and 2 bases from J, with 14 bases between. CDR3 sequence (DNA): TGTGCCAGCAGCGCTACGACCGCAGCGAACTATGGCTACACCTTC. Amino acid sequence: CASSATTAANYGYTF.

This clonotype has more than one count but fewer than ten. The CDR3 here is CASSQGVVGKNTEAFF. CDR3 DNA: TGCGCCAGCAGCCAAGGAGTTGTCGGGAAGAACACTGAAGCTTTCTTT. This chain links TRBV4-3 with TRBJ1-1; D is uncertain. Per germline, CDR1 LGHNA and CDR2 YSLEER. Trimming left V 1 base short and J 1 base short, with 13 bases between. The CDR3 loop spans 16 amino acids.

The chain has TRBV29-1 and TRBJ2-7; 7 positions match TRBD2. The CDR3 has 13 residues. With 8 bases clipped from V and 4 bases from J, the junction kept 11 bases outside the gene matches. Per the germline V gene, CDR1 is SQVTM and CDR2 is ANQGSEA. In DNA, the CDR3 is TGCAGCTTGGTGTCTGGGCGGGAGTACGAGCAGTACTTC. Translating it yields CSLVSGREYEQYF.

This clonotype was picked up many times. The chain employs TRBV5-1 and TRBJ2-7; D might be TRBD2 (5 bases). V was clipped by 1 base and J by 2 bases, with 10 bases between them. The CDR3 has 14 residues. Germline V gene data show CDR1 as SGHRS and CDR2 as YFSETQ. CDR3: CASSLIGVPYEQYF. CDR3 sequence (DNA): TGCGCCAGCAGCTTGATCGGGGTGCCCTACGAGCAGTACTTC. The full variable domain, in which reference TRBV5-1 and TRBJ2-7 provide the parts outside the CDR3, is KAGVTQTPRYLIKTRGQQVTLSCSPISGHRSVSWYQQTPGQGLQFLFEYFSETQRNKGNFPGRFSGRQFSNSRSEMNVSTLELGDSALYLCASSLIGVPYEQYFGPGTRLTVT.

The rearrangement joins TRBV10-3 to TRBJ1-5, with 8 bases matching TRBD1. J gave up 1 base and V 10 bases, and 15 bases lay outside the gene matches. This CDR3 spans 17 amino acids. Germline V CDR1 and CDR2: ENHRY, SYGVKD. The CDR3 here is CASTGTGGWVSNQPQHF. CDR3 nucleotides: TGTGCCAGCACTGGTACAGGGGGGTGGGTCAGCAATCAGCCCCAGCATTTT.

The chain carries TRBV29-1 and TRBJ2-5; a possible D gene is TRBD2 (6 bases). The CDR3 contains 12 residues. CDR1 and CDR2 (germline): SQVTM, ANQGSEA. V lost 7 bases and J 3 bases, leaving 12 bases between the germline ends. The CDR3 DNA follows: TGCAGCGCTATAGCGGCCAAAGAGACCCAGTACTTC. Protein: CSAIAAKETQYF.

This chain joins TRBV12-3 or TRBV12-4 and TRBJ1-5, with D uncertain. CDR3 size: 17 residues. With 1 base removed from V and 5 bases from J, the gap between germline ends came to 18 bases. Here the CDR3 DNA reads TGTGCCAGCAGTTTAGAGTCGGGGTCCGTCCCGGATCAGCCCCAGCATTTT. Translating gives CASSLESGSVPDQPQHF.

This clonotype was seen more than once but under ten times. The V gene is TRBV12-3 or TRBV12-4, the J gene TRBJ2-2; TRBD2 aligns across 8 bases. V gave up 5 bases and J gave up 7 bases; unmatched junction bases: 6. The CDR3 consists of 14 residues. The CDR3 loop is CASSKLAEGGELFF. CDR3 coding DNA: TGTGCCAGCAGTAAACTAGCGGAGGGCGGGGAGCTGTTTTTT.

The chain joins TRBV4-1 to TRBJ2-5; D is possibly TRBD1 (5 bases). Per the germline V gene, CDR1 is MGHRA and CDR2 is YSYEKL. V was shortened by 4 bases and J by 5 bases, with 17 bases between the two germline ends. CDR3 size: 15 residues. CDR3 loop: CASSPLWIGVETQYF. The CDR3 nucleotides read TGCGCCAGCAGCCCCCTGTGGATAGGGGTGGAGACCCAGTACTTC.

This clonotype was observed once. Since a much larger clone is just one base distant, this may be a read error. V is TRBV15 and J is TRBJ1-3; D perhaps matches TRBD1 (5 bases). This CDR3 has 15 residues. Deletions cut 4 bases from V and 8 bases from J, with 18 bases between. Germline values: CDR1 LNHNV, CDR2 YYDKDF (reference sequence). For the CDR3, the DNA is TGTGCCACCAGCACCCCTAGGGCCGGGGCGGACACCATATATTTT. The encoded protein is CATSTPRAGADTIYF.